The 14 T cell receptor beta chains below come from one sample, sequenced in a study of blood T cell repertoires in COVID-19 (dated by TCRdb to the early 2020s). The receptor library was made with the immunoSEQ multiplex PCR assay. Here the immuneACCESS table is served through TCRdb, limited to in-frame sequences with V and J called. Missing clones are a known gap in these copies; in checked studies unresolved V genes cover under half, and the rest lacks a known reason. In this sample the table shows roughly 100,000 clones, 75% to 95% of which occur a single time. The ten largest clones take up 4.2% of the sample. Sequencing was carried out using peripheral blood. The receptors stem from a man between 18 and 29 years old with acute or convalescent COVID-19.

The chain has TRBV5-1 and TRBJ2-3; possibly TRBD2 for D (6 bases). CDR3 length equals 15 residues. The germline V gene encodes CDR1 SGHRS and CDR2 YFSETQ. The V gene lost 1 base and the J gene lost 2 bases, with 11 bases spanning the gap. CDR3 protein: CASSLLTGDTDTQYF. The CDR3, as DNA: TGCGCCAGCAGCTTGCTGACGGGGGACACAGATACGCAGTATTTT. Using reference TRBV5-1 and TRBJ2-3 for the parts outside the CDR3, the full variable domain is KAGVTQTPRYLIKTRGQQVTLSCSPISGHRSVSWYQQTPGQGLQFLFEYFSETQRNKGNFPGRFSGRQFSNSRSEMNVSTLELGDSALYLCASSLLTGDTDTQYFGPGTRLTVL.

This clone has a single count. The V and J genes are TRBV7-9 and TRBJ1-1; D gene unclear. V lost 2 bases, J lost 1 base, and 8 bases lay in between. Per germline, CDR1 SEHNR and CDR2 FQNEAQ (reference sequence). The CDR3 runs 14 residues. The CDR3 DNA follows: TGTGCCAGCAGCTTACTTAGTGAGAACACTGAAGCTTTCTTT. It specifies CASSLLSENTEAFF.

CDR3 in DNA: TGTGCCACCAGCTTTCAGGGGGCAGGTCCTAGAGAAAAACTGTTTTTT. Protein product: CATSFQGAGPREKLFF. The chain employs TRBV15 and TRBJ1-4; 8 bases are a match to TRBD1. This CDR3 contains 16 residues. In germline, CDR1 is LNHNV, CDR2 YYDKDF (reference sequence). V lost 5 bases to trimming and J lost 8 bases; unmatched junction nucleotides: 13.

The chain recombines TRBV5-1 with TRBJ2-7, with 9 nucleotides matching TRBD1. The CDR3 is 15 residues long. Germline loops: CDR1 SGHRS, CDR2 YFSETQ. V lost 0 bases and J lost 4; bases outside the gene matches: 5. In DNA, the CDR3 is TGCGCCAGCAGCTTGGCCGGGGGACAGGGTTACGAGCAGTACTTC. Translating it yields CASSLAGGQGYEQYF.

This clone was counted once. The V and J genes are TRBV5-4 and TRBJ2-2; 15 bases are shared with TRBD2. The CDR3 spans 17 residues. The J segment lost 5 bases and the V segment lost 0 bases, leaving 2 bases of the junction unmatched. Germline CDR1 reads SGHNT; CDR2 reads YYREEE (reference sequence). This chain's CDR3 is CASSLGTSGRATGELFF. In DNA, the CDR3 is TGTGCCAGCAGCTTGGGGACTAGCGGGAGGGCTACCGGGGAGCTGTTTTTT.

The CDR3 DNA reads TGCGCCAGCAGCTTGCCGGGGAGGGAGGATGACTACACCTTC. Its protein is CASSLPGREDDYTF. The chain combines TRBV5-1 with TRBJ1-2; D remains unclear. This CDR3 has 14 residues. Trimming left V 1 base short and J 10 bases short, with 17 bases between. Germline CDR1 SGHRS, CDR2 YFSETQ.

The chain carries TRBV18 and TRBJ2-7; 11 bases map to TRBD2. The junction had 8 bases not matched to a gene; V was cut back by 6 bases and J by 4 bases. The CDR3 is 15 amino acids. Germline V gene lookup returns CDR1 KGHSH and CDR2 LQKENI. CDR3 protein: CASSSLAGEGYEQYF. The CDR3 DNA follows: TGTGCCAGCTCGTCACTAGCGGGAGAAGGATACGAGCAGTACTTC. Supplemented by reference TRBV18 and TRBJ2-7, the full variable domain reads NAGVMQNPRHLVRRRGQEARLRCSPMKGHSHVYWYRQLPEEGLKFMVYLQKENIIDESGMPKERFSAEFPKEGPSILRIQQVVRGDSAAYFCASSSLAGEGYEQYFGPGTRLTVT.

This chain joins TRBV19 and TRBJ2-1; possible D gene TRBD2, 6 bases. The CDR3 is made up of 14 amino acids. The ends were cut back, 6 bases at V and 5 bases at J, with 14 bases in the middle. The germline CDR1 and CDR2 sequences are LNHDA and SQIVND (reference sequence). The CDR3 sequence: CASSWGTPNNEQFF. The CDR3 nucleotides are TGTGCCAGTAGCTGGGGGACTCCCAACAATGAGCAGTTCTTC.

This sequence joins TRBV10-2 and TRBJ2-7; D call uncertain. Germline CDR1 WSHSY, CDR2 SAAADI. This CDR3 is built from 13 residues. V shed 5 bases and J shed 0 bases, with 8 bases lying between them. CDR3: CASSISSSYEQYF. The CDR3 DNA follows: TGCGCCAGCAGTATATCTAGCTCCTACGAGCAGTACTTC.

This chain joins TRBV4-1 and TRBJ1-2; D possibly corresponds to TRBD1 (5 bases). Looked up from germline, CDR1 is MGHRA and CDR2 is YSYEKL. V lost 6 bases and J 3 bases, leaving 17 bases between the germline ends. This CDR3 spans 15 amino acids. The CDR3 reads CASRGSGGGHYGYTF. The CDR3 nucleotides read TGCGCCAGCAGGGGCTCCGGGGGGGGACACTATGGCTACACCTTC.

This rearrangement joins TRBV9 to TRBJ1-5, with D tentatively TRBD1 (6 bases). Germline CDR1 SGDLS, CDR2 YYNGEE. V was trimmed by 1 base and J by 3 bases, leaving 32 bases between them. This CDR3 is 22 amino acids long. This CDR3 reads CASSVPLKGDLTRVHSNQPQHF. CDR3 DNA sequence: TGTGCCAGCAGCGTACCTCTTAAGGGGGATTTAACCCGGGTACACTCCAATCAGCCCCAGCATTTT.

This clone appeared once. The CDR3, as DNA: TGCAGCGTCTGGGGGGACAGTCCCTATTTTTCCTATGGCTACACCTTC. Protein sequence: CSVWGDSPYFSYGYTF. The chain couples TRBV29-1 to TRBJ1-2, with 7 bases identical to TRBD1. With V trimmed by 6 bases and J by 4 bases, 17 bases remained unmatched. The V gene's germline CDR1 is SQVTM and CDR2 ANQGSEA. The CDR3 is 16 residues long.

This clone has just one count. This chain links TRBV18 with TRBJ2-1, with 7 bases lining up with TRBD1. J gave up 2 bases and V 3 bases, and 7 bases lay outside the gene matches. The CDR3 consists of 16 residues. Germline V CDR1 and CDR2: KGHSH, LQKENI. The CDR3 DNA reads as TGTGCCAGCTCACCCAGACAGGGCTCCCCCTACAATGAGCAGTTCTTC. The encoded protein is CASSPRQGSPYNEQFF.

The CDR3 nucleotides are TGCGCCAGCAGCCAAGTGGCTGCTGAAGCTTTCTTT. Translating gives CASSQVAAEAFF. This chain joins TRBV4-1 and TRBJ1-1, with unresolved D. CDR3 size: 12 residues. V lost 1 base to trimming and J lost 6 bases, with 6 bases between them. Germline CDR1 MGHRA, CDR2 YSYEKL.